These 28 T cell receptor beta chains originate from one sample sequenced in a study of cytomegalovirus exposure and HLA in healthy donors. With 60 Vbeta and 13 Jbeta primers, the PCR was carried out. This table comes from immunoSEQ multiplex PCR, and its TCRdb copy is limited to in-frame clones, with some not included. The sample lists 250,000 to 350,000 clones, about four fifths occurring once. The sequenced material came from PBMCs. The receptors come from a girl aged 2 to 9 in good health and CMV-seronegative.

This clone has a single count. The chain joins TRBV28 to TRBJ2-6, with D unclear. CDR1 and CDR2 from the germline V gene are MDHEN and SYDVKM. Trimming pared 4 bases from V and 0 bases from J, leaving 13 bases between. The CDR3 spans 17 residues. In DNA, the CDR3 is TGTGCCAGCAGTTCCACCGGGTCGAGCTCTGGGGCCAACGTCCTGACTTTC. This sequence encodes CASSSTGSSSGANVLTF.

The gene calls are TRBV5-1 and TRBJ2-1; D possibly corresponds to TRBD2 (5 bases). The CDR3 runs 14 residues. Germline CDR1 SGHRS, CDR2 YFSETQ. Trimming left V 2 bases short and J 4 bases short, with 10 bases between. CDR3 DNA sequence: TGCGCCAGCAGCTTCGGGAAGGTATACAATGAGCAGTTCTTC. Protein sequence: CASSFGKVYNEQFF.

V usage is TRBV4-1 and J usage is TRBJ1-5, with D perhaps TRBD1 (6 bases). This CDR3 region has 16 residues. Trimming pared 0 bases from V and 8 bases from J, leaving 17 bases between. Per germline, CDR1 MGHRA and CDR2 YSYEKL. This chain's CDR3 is CASSQEGARGIKPQHF. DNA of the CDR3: TGCGCCAGCAGCCAAGAAGGGGCCAGGGGCATAAAGCCCCAGCATTTT.

CDR3 nucleotide sequence: TGCAGCGTTAGGGCTAGCGGGAATTGGTGGACCGGGGAGCTGTTTTTT. The encoded protein is CSVRASGNWWTGELFF. The V call is TRBV29-1, the J call TRBJ2-2; 9 nucleotides line up with TRBD2. Germline CDR1 reads SQVTM; CDR2 reads ANQGSEA. With 5 bases clipped from V and 5 bases from J, the junction kept 12 bases outside the gene matches. The CDR3 sequence is 16 residues long.

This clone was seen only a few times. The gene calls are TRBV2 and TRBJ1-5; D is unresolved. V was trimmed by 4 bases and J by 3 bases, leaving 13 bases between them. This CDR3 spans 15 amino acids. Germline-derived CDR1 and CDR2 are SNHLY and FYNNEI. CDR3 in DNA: TGTGCCAGCAGTGTTCGCACTAGTAACAATCAGCCCCAGCATTTT. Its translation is CASSVRTSNNQPQHF.

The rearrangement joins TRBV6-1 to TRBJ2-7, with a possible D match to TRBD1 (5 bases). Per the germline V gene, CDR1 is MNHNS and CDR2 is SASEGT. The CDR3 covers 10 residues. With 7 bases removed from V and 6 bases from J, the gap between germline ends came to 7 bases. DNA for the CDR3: TGTGCCAGCAATACAGGCGAGCAGTACTTC. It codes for CASNTGEQYF.

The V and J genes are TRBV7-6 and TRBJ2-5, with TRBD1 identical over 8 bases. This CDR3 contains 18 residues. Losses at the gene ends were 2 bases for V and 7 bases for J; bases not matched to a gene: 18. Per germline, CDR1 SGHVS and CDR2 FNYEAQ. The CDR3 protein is CASSLRVEGTGLPGTQYF. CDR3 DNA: TGTGCCAGCAGCTTACGGGTCGAAGGGACAGGTCTACCGGGGACCCAGTACTTC.

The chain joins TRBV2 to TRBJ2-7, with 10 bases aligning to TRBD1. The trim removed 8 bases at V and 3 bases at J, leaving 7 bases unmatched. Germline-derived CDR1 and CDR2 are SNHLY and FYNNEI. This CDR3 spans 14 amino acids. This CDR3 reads CASLGQGDYYEQYF. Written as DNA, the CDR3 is TGTGCCAGCCTTGGACAGGGGGATTACTACGAGCAGTACTTC.

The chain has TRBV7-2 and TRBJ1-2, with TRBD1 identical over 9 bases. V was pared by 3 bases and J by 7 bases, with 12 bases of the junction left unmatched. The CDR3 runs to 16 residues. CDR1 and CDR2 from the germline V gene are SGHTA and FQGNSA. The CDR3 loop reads CASSFRNPGQGGGYTF. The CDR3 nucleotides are TGTGCCAGCAGCTTCAGAAACCCGGGACAGGGAGGTGGCTACACCTTC.

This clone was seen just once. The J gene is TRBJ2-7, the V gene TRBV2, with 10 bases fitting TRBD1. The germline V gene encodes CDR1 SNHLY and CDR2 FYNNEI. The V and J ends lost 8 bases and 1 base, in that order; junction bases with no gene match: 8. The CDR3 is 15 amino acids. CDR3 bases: TGTGCCAGCCACGACAGGGGGCTGCTATCCTACGAGCAGTACTTC. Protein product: CASHDRGLLSYEQYF.

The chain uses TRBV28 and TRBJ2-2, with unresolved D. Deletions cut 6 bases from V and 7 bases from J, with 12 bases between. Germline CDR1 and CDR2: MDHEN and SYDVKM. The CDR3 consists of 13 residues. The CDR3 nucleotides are TGTGCCAGCAGCCCGGCGCCGGGCGGGGAGCTGTTTTTT. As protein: CASSPAPGGELFF.

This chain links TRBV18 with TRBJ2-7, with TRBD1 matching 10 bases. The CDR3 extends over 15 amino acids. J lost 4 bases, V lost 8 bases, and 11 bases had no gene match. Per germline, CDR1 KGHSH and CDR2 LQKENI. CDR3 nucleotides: TGTGCCAGCACCGCCGGGACAGGGGAACAATACGAGCAGTACTTC. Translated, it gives CASTAGTGEQYEQYF.

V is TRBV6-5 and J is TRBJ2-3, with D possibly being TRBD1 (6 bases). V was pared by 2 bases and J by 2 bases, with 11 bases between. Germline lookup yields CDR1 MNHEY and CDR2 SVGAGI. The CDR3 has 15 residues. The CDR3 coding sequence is TGTGCCAGCAGTTACGGGGGCGAGGTCACAGATACGCAGTATTTT. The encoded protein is CASSYGGEVTDTQYF.

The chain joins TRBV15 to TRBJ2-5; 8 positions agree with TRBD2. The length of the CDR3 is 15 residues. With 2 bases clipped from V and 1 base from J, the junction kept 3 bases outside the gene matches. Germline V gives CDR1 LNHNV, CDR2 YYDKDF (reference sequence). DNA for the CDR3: TGTGCCACCAGCAGACAGCGGGGGATCCAAGAGACCCAGTACTTC. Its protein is CATSRQRGIQETQYF.

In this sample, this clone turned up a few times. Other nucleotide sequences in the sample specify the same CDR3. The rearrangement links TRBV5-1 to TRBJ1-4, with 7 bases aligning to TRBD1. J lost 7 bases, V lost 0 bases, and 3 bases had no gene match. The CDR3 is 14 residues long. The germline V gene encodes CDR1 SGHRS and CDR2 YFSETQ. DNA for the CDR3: TGCGCCAGCAGCTTGGGACAGGGCGGTGAAAAACTGTTTTTT. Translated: CASSLGQGGEKLFF.

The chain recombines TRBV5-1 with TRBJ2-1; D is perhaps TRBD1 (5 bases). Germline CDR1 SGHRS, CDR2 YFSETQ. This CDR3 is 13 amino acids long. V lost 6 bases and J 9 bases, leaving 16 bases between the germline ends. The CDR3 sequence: CASTLAGNFEQFF. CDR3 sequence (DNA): TGCGCCAGCACCCTGGCAGGGAACTTTGAGCAGTTCTTC.

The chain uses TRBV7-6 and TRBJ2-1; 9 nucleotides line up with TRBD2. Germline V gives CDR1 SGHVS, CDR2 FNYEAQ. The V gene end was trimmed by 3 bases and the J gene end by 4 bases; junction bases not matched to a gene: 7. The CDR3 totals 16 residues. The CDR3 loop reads CASSLFGTSIYNEQFF. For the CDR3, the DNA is TGTGCCAGCAGCTTGTTCGGGACTAGCATTTACAATGAGCAGTTCTTC.

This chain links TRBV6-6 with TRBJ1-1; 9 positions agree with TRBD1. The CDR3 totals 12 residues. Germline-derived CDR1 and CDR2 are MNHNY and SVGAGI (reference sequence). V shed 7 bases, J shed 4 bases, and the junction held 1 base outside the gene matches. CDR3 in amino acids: CASNRGLTEAFF. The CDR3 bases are TGTGCCAGCAACAGGGGGCTCACTGAAGCTTTCTTT.

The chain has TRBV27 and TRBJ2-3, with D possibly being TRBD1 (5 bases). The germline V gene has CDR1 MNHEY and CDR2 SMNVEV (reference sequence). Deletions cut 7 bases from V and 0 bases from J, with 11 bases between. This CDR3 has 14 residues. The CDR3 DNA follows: TGTGCCAGCAACTCGGACAACAGCACAGATACGCAGTATTTT. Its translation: CASNSDNSTDTQYF.

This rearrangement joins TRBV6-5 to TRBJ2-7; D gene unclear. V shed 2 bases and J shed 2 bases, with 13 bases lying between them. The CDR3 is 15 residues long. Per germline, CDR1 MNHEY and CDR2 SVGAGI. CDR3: CASSYAPGRTYEQYF. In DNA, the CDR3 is TGTGCCAGCAGTTACGCGCCAGGTCGGACCTACGAGCAGTACTTC.

CDR3 in DNA: TGTGCCAGCAGCTTCGGCGGGGGGAAGTCCTACAATGAGCAGTTCTTC. It yields the protein CASSFGGGKSYNEQFF. The chain combines TRBV13 with TRBJ2-1; 8 nucleotides match TRBD2. Trimming at V came to 3 bases and at J to 1 base, leaving 5 bases not matched to a gene. This CDR3 has 16 amino acids. Per germline, CDR1 PRHDT and CDR2 FYEKMQ (reference sequence).

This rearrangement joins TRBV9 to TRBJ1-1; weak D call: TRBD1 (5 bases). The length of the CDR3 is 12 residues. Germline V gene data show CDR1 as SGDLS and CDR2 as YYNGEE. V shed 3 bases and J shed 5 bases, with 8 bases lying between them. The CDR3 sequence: CASSAQGTEAFF. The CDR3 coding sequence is TGTGCCAGCAGCGCCCAGGGAACTGAAGCTTTCTTT.

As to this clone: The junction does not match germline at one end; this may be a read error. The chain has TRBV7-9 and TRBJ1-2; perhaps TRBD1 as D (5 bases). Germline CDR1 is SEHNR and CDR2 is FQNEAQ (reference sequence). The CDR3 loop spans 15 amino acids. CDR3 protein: CSSSLSIREPYGYTF. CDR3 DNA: TGTTCCAGCAGCTTATCGATCAGGGAACCCTATGGCTACACCTTC.

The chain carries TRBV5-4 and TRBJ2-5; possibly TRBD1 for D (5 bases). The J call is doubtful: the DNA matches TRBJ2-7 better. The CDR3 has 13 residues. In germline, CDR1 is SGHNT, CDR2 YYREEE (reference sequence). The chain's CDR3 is CASSVDRSYEQYF. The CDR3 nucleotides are TGTGCCAGCAGCGTAGACAGATCCTACGAGCAGTACTTC.

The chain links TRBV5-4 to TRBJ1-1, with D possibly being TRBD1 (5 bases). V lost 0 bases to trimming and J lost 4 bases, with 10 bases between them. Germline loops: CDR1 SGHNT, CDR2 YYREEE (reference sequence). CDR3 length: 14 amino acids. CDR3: CASSLEGIGTEAFF. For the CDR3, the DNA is TGTGCCAGCAGCTTGGAGGGGATAGGCACTGAAGCTTTCTTT.

Here the CDR3 reads CASRPRNGEQFF. In nucleotides, the CDR3 is TGTGCCAGCAGACCTCGAAACGGTGAGCAGTTCTTC. The chain is built from TRBV5-6 and TRBJ2-1; D not resolved. V shed 5 bases and J shed 9 bases, with 12 bases lying between them. Germline CDR1 and CDR2: SGHDT and YYEEEE. The CDR3 spans 12 residues.

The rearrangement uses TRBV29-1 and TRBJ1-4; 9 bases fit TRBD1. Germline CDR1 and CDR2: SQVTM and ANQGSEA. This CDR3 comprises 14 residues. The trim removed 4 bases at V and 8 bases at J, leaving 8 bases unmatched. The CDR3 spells CSVVVWDREEKLFF. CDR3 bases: TGCAGCGTTGTTGTCTGGGACAGGGAGGAAAAACTGTTTTTT.

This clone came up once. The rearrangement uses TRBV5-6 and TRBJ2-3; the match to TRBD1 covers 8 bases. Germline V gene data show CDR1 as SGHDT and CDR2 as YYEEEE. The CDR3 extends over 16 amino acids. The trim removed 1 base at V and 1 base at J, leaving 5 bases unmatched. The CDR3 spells CASSLIGDRRTDTQYF. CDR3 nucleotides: TGTGCCAGCAGCTTGATAGGGGACAGGCGCACAGATACGCAGTATTTT.